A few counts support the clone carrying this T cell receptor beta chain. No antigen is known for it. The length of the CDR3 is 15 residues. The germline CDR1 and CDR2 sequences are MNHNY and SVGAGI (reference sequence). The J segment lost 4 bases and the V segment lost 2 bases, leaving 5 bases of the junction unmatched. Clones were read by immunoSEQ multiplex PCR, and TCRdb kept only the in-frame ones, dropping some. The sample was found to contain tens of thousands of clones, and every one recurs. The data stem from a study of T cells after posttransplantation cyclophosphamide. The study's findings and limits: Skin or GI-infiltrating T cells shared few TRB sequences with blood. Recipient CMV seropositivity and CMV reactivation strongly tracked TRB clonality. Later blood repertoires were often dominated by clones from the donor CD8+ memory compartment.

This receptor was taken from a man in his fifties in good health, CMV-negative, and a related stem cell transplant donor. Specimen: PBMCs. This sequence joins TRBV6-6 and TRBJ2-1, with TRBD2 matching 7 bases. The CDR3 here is CASSYTASGYNEQFF. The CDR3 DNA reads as TGTGCCAGCAGTTACACGGCTAGCGGTTACAATGAGCAGTTCTTC.